This TCR beta chain was identified during a study of response to subunit inactivated influenza vaccine (dated by TCRdb to the late 2010s). With regard to the full study: To follow how T cells responded to a trivalent subunit inactivated influenza vaccine, the researchers relied on deep quantitative profiling of the T cell receptor repertoire.

Overall results and qualifications from the work: It was suggested by the authors that each seasonal influenza vaccination may recruit only a limited number of new T cells.

The CDR3 measures 16 amino acids from cysteine to phenylalanine. Only CDR3 DNA remains: 48 bases, in frame from the first base. Relative to germline, V is missing 7 bases and J is missing 5 bases, with 13 bases of the junction outside any gene match. Taken from the germline V gene, the CDR1 and CDR2 loops are KGHDR and SFDVKD. Library prep was done by RT-PCR. Sequencer: Illumina HiSeq 2500. TCRdb reran the public reads through fastp at Q25 and MiXCR, keeping productive beta chains. For every CDR3 protein sequence, its rows merge into one entry that carries the most common genes and DNA. Recorded for this sample are 800,000 to 1,000,000 distinct CDR3 sequences; around 20% of them occurred a single time. More than 8.5% of the sample goes to the ten largest clones. Worth noting for this clonotype: Its specific antigen is unknown. Qualities for individual bases were not recorded, and no much larger clone is one base off.

This chain joins TRBV24-1 to TRBJ2-1, with 7 bases aligning to TRBD2. The receptor comes from a man aged 50-59 years who received an inactivated influenza vaccine. Donor details come from another sample of the same person, matched by shared clones. This specimen consisted of PBMCs from blood, obtained approximately 5 days after vaccination. The DNA reads TGTGCCACCAGCGGGAGGAGCGGCAAATCGGACAATGAGCAGTTCTTC. Its amino acids are CATSGRSGKSDNEQFF.